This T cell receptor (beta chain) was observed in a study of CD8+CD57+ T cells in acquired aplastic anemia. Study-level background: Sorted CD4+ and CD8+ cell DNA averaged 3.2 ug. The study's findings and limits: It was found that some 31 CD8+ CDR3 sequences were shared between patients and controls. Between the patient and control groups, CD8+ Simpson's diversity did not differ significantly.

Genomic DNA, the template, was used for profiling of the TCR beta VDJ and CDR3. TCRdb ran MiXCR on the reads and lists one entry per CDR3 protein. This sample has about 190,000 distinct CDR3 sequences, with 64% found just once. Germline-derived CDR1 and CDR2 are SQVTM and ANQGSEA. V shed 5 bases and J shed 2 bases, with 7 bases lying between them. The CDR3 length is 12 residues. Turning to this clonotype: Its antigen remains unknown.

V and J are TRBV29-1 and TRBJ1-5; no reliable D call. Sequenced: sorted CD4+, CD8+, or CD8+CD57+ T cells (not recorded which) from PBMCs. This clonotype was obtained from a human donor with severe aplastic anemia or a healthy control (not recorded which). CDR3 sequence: CSVTEGNQPQHF. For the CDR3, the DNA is TGCAGCGTTACGGAGGGCAATCAGCCCCAGCATTTT. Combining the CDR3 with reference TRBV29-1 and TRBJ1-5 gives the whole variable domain SAVISQKPSRDICQRGTSLTIQCQVDSQVTMMFWYRQQPGQSLTLIATANQGSEATYESGFVIDKFPISRPNLTFSTLTVSNMSPEDSSIYLCSVTEGNQPQHFGDGTRLSIL.